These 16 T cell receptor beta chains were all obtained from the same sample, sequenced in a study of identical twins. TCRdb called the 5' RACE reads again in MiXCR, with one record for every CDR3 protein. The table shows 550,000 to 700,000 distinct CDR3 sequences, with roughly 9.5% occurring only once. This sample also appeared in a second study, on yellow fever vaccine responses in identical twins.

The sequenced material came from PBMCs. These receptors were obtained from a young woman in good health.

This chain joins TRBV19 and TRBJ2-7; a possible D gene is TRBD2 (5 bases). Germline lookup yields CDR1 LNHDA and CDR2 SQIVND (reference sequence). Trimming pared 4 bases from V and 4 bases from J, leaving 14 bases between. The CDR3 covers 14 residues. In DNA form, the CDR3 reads TGTGCCAGTAGTAGTGCGGGTAAGGTGTACGAGCAGTACTTC. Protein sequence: CASSSAGKVYEQYF. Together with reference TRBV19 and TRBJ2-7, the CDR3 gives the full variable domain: DGGITQSPKYLFRKEGQNVTLSCEQNLNHDAMYWYRQDPGQGLRLIYYSQIVNDFQKGDIAEGYSVSREKKESFPLTVTSAQKNPTAFYLCASSSAGKVYEQYFGPGTRLTVT.

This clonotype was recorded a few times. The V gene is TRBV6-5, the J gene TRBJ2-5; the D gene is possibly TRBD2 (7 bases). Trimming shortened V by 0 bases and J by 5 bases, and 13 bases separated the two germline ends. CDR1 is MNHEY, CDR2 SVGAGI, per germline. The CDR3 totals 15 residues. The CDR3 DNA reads TGTGCCAGCAGTTACTCGATCAGGGGAGGGGAGACCCAGTACTTC. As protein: CASSYSIRGGETQYF.

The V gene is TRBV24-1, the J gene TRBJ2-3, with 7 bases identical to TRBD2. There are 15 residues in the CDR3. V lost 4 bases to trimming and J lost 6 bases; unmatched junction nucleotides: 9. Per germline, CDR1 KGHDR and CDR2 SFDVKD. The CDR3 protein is CATSEPREGSDTQYF. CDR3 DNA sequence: TGTGCCACCAGTGAACCTAGGGAGGGGTCTGATACGCAGTATTTT.

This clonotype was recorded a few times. The CDR3 is CSARDFRGRDTQYF. In DNA form, the CDR3 reads TGCAGTGCTAGAGATTTCAGGGGGCGAGATACGCAGTATTTT. This rearrangement joins TRBV20-1 to TRBJ2-3, with 8 bases matching TRBD1. V lost 0 bases and J lost 5; bases outside the gene matches: 4. This CDR3 is built from 14 residues. The V gene's germline CDR1 is DFQATT and CDR2 SNEGSKA (reference sequence).

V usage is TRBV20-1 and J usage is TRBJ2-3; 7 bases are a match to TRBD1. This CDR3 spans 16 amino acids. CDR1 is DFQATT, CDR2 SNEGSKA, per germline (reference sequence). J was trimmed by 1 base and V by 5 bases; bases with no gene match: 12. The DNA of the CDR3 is TGCAGTGCTCCGAAGACAGGGTCTCACGGCACAGATACGCAGTATTTT. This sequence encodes CSAPKTGSHGTDTQYF.

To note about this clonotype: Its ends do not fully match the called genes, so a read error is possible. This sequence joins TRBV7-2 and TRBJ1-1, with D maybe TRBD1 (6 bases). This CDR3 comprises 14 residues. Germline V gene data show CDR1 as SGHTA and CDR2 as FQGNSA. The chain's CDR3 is CASSLGTRYTVAFF. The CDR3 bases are TGTGCCAGCAGCTTGGGGACAAGGTACACTGTAGCTTTCTTT.

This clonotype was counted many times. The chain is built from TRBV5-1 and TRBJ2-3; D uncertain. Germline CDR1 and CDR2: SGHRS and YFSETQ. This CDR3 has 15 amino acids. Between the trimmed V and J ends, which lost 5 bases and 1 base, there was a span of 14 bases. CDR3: CASSYGSVGTDTQYF. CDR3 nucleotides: TGCGCCAGCAGTTACGGTTCCGTCGGCACAGATACGCAGTATTTT.

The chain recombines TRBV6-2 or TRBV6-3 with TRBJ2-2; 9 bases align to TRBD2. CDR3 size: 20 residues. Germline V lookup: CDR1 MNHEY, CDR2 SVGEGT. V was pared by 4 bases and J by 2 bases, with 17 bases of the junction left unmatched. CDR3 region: CASSSTGLAPRGANTGELFF. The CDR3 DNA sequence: TGTGCCAGCAGTTCCACAGGACTAGCGCCCCGAGGAGCTAACACCGGGGAGCTGTTTTTT.

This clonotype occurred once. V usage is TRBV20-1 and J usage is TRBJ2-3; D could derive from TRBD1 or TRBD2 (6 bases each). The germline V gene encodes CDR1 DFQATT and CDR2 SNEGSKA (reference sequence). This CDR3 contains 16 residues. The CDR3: CCARRLEGGEADTQYF. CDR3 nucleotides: TGCTGCGCCAGGAGGCTCGAGGGGGGCGAGGCAGATACGCAGTATTTT.

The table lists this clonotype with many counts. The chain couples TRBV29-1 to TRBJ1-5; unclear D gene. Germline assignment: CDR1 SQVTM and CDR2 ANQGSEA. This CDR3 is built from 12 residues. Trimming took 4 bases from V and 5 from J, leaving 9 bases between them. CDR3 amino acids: CSVGGSDQPQHF. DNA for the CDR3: TGCAGCGTTGGTGGGTCAGATCAGCCCCAGCATTTT.

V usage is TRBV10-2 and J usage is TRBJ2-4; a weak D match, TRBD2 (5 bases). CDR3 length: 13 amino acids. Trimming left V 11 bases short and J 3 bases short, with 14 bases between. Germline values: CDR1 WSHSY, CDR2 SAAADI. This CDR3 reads CAPEEEDKNIQYF. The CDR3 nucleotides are TGCGCCCCGGAAGAGGAGGACAAAAACATTCAGTACTTC.

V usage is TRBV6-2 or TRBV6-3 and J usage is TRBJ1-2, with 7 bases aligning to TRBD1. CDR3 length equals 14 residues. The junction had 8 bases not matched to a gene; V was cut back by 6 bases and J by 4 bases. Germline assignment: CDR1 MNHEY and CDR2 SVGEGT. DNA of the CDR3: TGTGCCAGCAGATCCCAGGGGGATCTCTATGGCTACACCTTC. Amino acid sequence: CASRSQGDLYGYTF.

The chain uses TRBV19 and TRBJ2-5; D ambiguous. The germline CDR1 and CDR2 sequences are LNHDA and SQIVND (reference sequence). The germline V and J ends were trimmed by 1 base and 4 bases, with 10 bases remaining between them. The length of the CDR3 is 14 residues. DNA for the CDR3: TGTGCCAGTAGTATAGTCAACGGCAGAGAGACCCAGTACTTC. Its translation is CASSIVNGRETQYF.

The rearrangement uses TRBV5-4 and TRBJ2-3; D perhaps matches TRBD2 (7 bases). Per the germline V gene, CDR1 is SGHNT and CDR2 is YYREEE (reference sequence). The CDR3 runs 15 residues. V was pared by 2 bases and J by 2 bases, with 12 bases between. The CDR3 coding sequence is TGTGCCAGCAGCTTAATCCGGGGGGCCACAGATACGCAGTATTTT. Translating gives CASSLIRGATDTQYF.

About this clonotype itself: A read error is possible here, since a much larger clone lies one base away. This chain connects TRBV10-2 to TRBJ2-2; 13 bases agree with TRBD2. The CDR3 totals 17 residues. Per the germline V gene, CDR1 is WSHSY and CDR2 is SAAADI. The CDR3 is CASRSGLAGENTRELFF. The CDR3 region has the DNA TGCGCCAGCAGATCAGGACTAGCGGGGGAGAACACCAGGGAGCTGTTTTTT.

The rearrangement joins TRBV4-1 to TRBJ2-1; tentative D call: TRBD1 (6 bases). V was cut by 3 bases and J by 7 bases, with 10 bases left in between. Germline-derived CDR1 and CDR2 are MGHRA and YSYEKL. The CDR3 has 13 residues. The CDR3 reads CASSHQGKNEQFF. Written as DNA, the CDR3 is TGCGCCAGCAGCCACCAGGGGAAGAATGAGCAGTTCTTC.